The T cell receptor beta chain under discussion was sequenced for a study of cytomegalovirus exposure and HLA in healthy donors. Study-wide points: Later analysis identified a missense DCLRE1C variant that was linked to TCR beta V- and J-gene trimming. TCR beta chains numbering 164 were designated cytomegalovirus-associated. Researchers reported in a later analysis that common viral pathogens appeared linked to several top clusters.

As regards this clone: What it binds is unknown.

PCR involved 60 Vbeta and 13 Jbeta primers. Some clones are missing from TCRdb's copy, which holds only in-frame ones; the method was immunoSEQ multiplex PCR. Of fewer than 250,000 clones in the sample, over 75% were seen once. Germline V gives CDR1 SGHNT, CDR2 YYREEE (reference sequence). This CDR3 spans 14 amino acids. Trimming left V 4 bases short and J 2 bases short, with 10 bases between. This TCR derives from a man between 18 and 29 years old in good health and CMV-seronegative. This chain joins TRBV5-4 and TRBJ2-1; D might be TRBD2 (6 bases). The sequenced sample was PBMCs. The DNA for the CDR3 is TGTGCCAGCAGCCCCGGGGGTACCTACAATGAGCAGTTCTTC. Translated: CASSPGGTYNEQFF. The whole variable domain, filled in from reference TRBV5-4 and TRBJ2-1, reads ETGVTQSPTHLIKTRGQQVTLRCSSQSGHNTVSWYQQALGQGPQFIFQYYREEENGRGNFPPRFSGLQFPNYSSELNVNALELDDSALYLCASSPGGTYNEQFFGPGTRLTVL.